The T cell receptor (beta chain) described here comes from a study of neoadjuvant anti-PD-1 for oral cavity cancer. CDR3 size: 12 residues. V was clipped by 4 bases and J by 6 bases, with 8 bases between them. Germline lookup yields CDR1 SGDLS and CDR2 YYNGEE. TCRdb keeps only in-frame clones here, not all; method: immunoSEQ multiplex PCR. The data hold approximately 72,000 clones, with about four fifths observed a single time. This clone has only one observation. The chain combines TRBV9 with TRBJ2-1; D unresolved. The TCR comes from a person between 40 and 85 years old with oral cavity squamous cell carcinoma. Sequencing was performed on PBMCs, taken before nivolumab (anti-PD-1) treatment. CDR3 bases: TGTGCCAGCAGCCGTCGACGCAATGAGCAGTTCTTC. Translation gives CASSRRRNEQFF.